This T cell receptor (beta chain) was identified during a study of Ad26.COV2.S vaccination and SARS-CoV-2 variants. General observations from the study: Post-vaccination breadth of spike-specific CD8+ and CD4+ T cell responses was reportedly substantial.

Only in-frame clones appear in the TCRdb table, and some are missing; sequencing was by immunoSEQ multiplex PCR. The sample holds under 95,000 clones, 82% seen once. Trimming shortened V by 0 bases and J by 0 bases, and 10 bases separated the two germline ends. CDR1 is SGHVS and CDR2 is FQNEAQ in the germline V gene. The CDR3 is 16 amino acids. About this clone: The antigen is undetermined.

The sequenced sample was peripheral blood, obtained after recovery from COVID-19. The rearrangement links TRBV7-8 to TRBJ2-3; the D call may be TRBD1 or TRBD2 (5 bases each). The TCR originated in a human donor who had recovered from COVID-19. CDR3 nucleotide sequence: TGTGCCAGCAGCTTAGCCCCGGGACCAAGCACAGATACGCAGTATTTT. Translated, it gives CASSLAPGPSTDTQYF. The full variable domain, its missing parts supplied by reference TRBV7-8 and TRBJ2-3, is GAGVSQSPRYKVAKRGQDVALRCDPISGHVSLFWYQQALGQGPEFLTYFQNEAQLDKSGLPSDRFFAERPEGSVSTLKIQRTQQEDSAVYLCASSLAPGPSTDTQYFGPGTRLTVL.